The 23 T cell receptor beta chains below were found in one sample sequenced in a study of cytomegalovirus exposure and HLA in healthy donors. The PCR employed 60 Vbeta primers together with 13 Jbeta primers. Generated by immunoSEQ multiplex PCR, the TCRdb table keeps only in-frame clones and is missing some. The data hold 90,000 to 120,000 clones, with around a tenth observed a single time. Sequences were obtained from PBMCs. The receptors originated from a man aged 35 to 55 in good health and CMV-seropositive.

This chain uses TRBV10-3 with TRBJ1-5, with 8 nucleotides matching TRBD1. The CDR3 is made up of 14 amino acids. V lost 4 bases and J lost 7; bases outside the gene matches: 6. CDR1 and CDR2 from the germline V gene are ENHRY and SYGVKD. CDR3 nucleotide sequence: TGTGCCATCAGTGGGCAGGGGGCTCGACAGCCCCAGCATTTT. It specifies CAISGQGARQPQHF.

J is TRBJ2-3 and V is TRBV5-1, with TRBD2 as a possible D gene (5 bases). Germline assignment: CDR1 SGHRS and CDR2 YFSETQ. Trimming pared 6 bases from V and 6 bases from J, leaving 17 bases between. This CDR3 contains 14 residues. The CDR3 DNA follows: TGCGCCAGCAAGAGCGAGGGTAGGTCCGATACGCAGTATTTT. This codes for CASKSEGRSDTQYF.

The gene calls are TRBV5-4 and TRBJ2-1; 7 nucleotides match TRBD2. V was clipped by 2 bases and J by 2 bases; unmatched bases: 10. Germline CDR1 SGHNT, CDR2 YYREEE (reference sequence). This CDR3 contains 17 residues. The CDR3 region is CASSLQNSGFPYNEQFF. CDR3 nucleotide sequence: TGTGCCAGCAGCTTACAAAATAGCGGGTTTCCCTACAATGAGCAGTTCTTC. Full variable domain (remainder filled in from reference TRBV5-4 and TRBJ2-1): ETGVTQSPTHLIKTRGQQVTLRCSSQSGHNTVSWYQQALGQGPQFIFQYYREEENGRGNFPPRFSGLQFPNYSSELNVNALELDDSALYLCASSLQNSGFPYNEQFFGPGTRLTVL.

This clone has a handful of counts. The rearrangement links TRBV6-6 to TRBJ1-5; 9 bases are a match to TRBD1. The CDR3 runs to 14 residues. The ends lost 4 bases at V and 2 bases at J; junction bases unmatched: 0. The germline gives CDR1 MNHNY, CDR2 SVGAGI (reference sequence). The CDR3 sequence is CASSWDRGNQPQHF. CDR3 sequence (DNA): TGTGCCAGCAGTTGGGACAGGGGCAATCAGCCCCAGCATTTT.

The rearrangement links TRBV10-3 to TRBJ1-5, with 7 bases fitting TRBD1. The trim removed 2 bases at V and 2 bases at J, leaving 6 bases unmatched. The CDR3 covers 16 residues. Germline V gene lookup returns CDR1 ENHRY and CDR2 SYGVKD. This CDR3 is CAISEVAGGGNQPQHF. CDR3 in DNA: TGTGCCATCAGTGAGGTGGCAGGGGGAGGCAATCAGCCCCAGCATTTT.

This chain connects TRBV2 to TRBJ1-2, with 9 bases fitting TRBD1. J was trimmed by 7 bases and V by 6 bases; bases with no gene match: 3. From germline, CDR1 is SNHLY and CDR2 FYNNEI. The CDR3 contains 12 residues. CDR3 amino acids: CASRGTGSGYTF. The CDR3 coding sequence is TGTGCCAGCAGGGGGACAGGGAGTGGCTACACCTTC.

The chain is built from TRBV5-1 and TRBJ1-6; 12 bases are shared with TRBD1. The germline V gene has CDR1 SGHRS and CDR2 YFSETQ. This CDR3 comprises 17 residues. V was pared by 4 bases and J by 9 bases, with 11 bases of the junction left unmatched. CDR3 residues: CASSDRDRGLGGSPLHF. Written as DNA, the CDR3 is TGCGCCAGCAGCGACCGGGACAGGGGGCTTGGGGGTTCACCCCTCCACTTT.

This clone was seen only a few times. This chain connects TRBV7-9 to TRBJ2-1; tentative D call: TRBD1 (6 bases). This CDR3 is 13 amino acids long. Germline CDR1 is SEHNR and CDR2 is FQNEAQ (reference sequence). CDR3 loop: CATRRKGDGEQFF. CDR3 DNA: TGTGCGACACGGAGGAAGGGGGATGGTGAGCAGTTCTTC.

V and J are TRBV11-2 and TRBJ2-7; TRBD1 might be the D (6 bases). Germline values: CDR1 SGHAT, CDR2 FQNNGV. The CDR3 consists of 15 residues. Trimming left V 5 bases short and J 1 base short, with 15 bases between. The chain's CDR3 is CASSTTGTKSYEQYF. The DNA of the CDR3 is TGTGCCAGCAGCACCACCGGGACAAAGTCCTACGAGCAGTACTTC.

This clone was counted a few times. The J gene is TRBJ1-5, the V gene TRBV30, with TRBD1 as a possible D gene (5 bases). Trimming removed 0 bases from V and 4 bases from J, with 16 bases in between. CDR3 length equals 16 residues. Per germline, CDR1 GTSNPN and CDR2 SVGIG (reference sequence). The CDR3 region has the DNA TGTGCCTGGAGTGTACCGGCCCAGGGCTCAAATCAGCCCCAGCATTTT. Encoded protein: CAWSVPAQGSNQPQHF.

There are a few counts of this clone. The chain joins TRBV6-5 to TRBJ1-2; 8 bases align to TRBD1. The V segment lost 6 bases and the J segment 4 bases; nucleotides outside the gene matches: 10. Germline values: CDR1 MNHEY, CDR2 SVGAGI. This CDR3 is 15 amino acids long. CDR3 sequence: CASSRQGAQGYGYTF. Here the CDR3 DNA reads TGTGCCAGCAGCCGTCAGGGGGCGCAGGGCTATGGCTACACCTTC.

In this sample, this clone turned up a few times. The rearrangement joins TRBV9 to TRBJ2-2; D gene uncertain. The CDR3 length is 13 residues. V lost 4 bases, J lost 10 bases, and 14 bases lay in between. Germline CDR1 reads SGDLS; CDR2 reads YYNGEE. Written as DNA, the CDR3 is TGTGCCAGCAGCCCTAGGAGAGAGGTGGAGCTGTTTTTT. Protein sequence: CASSPRREVELFF.

V gene TRBV28 combines with J gene TRBJ1-5; perhaps TRBD1 as D (6 bases). This CDR3 has 17 amino acids. Trimming took 8 bases from V and 4 from J, leaving 24 bases between them. Germline CDR1 is MDHEN and CDR2 is SYDVKM. Written as DNA, the CDR3 is TGTGCCAGCTCTTTGTGGTCGATCCAGGGGACGAATCAGCCCCAGCATTTT. It codes for CASSLWSIQGTNQPQHF.

This clone came up a few times. The chain carries TRBV6-1 and TRBJ2-5; 7 bases line up with TRBD1. The CDR3 covers 14 residues. The germline CDR1 and CDR2 sequences are MNHNS and SASEGT. V lost 9 bases to trimming and J lost 4 bases; unmatched junction nucleotides: 11. The CDR3 protein is CASNWQGVAETQYF. The CDR3 nucleotides are TGTGCCAGTAATTGGCAGGGGGTAGCAGAGACCCAGTACTTC.

This clone has just a few counts. The chain joins TRBV21-1 to TRBJ1-1; the table's D gene call, TRBD1, was not cross checked with the DNA. TRBV21-1 counts as a pseudogene. The CDR3 totals 18 residues. CDR3 residues: CASSKPGPGTGLGTEAFF. The CDR3 DNA reads as TGTGCCAGCAGCAAACCGGGTCCCGGGACAGGATTAGGCACTGAAGCTTTCTTT.

This clone was counted a few times. The chain uses TRBV18 and TRBJ2-7, with TRBD1 matching over 7 bases. The germline gives CDR1 KGHSH, CDR2 LQKENI. CDR3 length: 13 residues. Trimming cost V 6 bases and J 4 bases; bases outside gene matches: 6. The CDR3 DNA reads as TGTGCCAGCTCTCCCGGGACAGCATACGAGCAGTACTTC. As protein: CASSPGTAYEQYF.

This clone was picked up a small number of times. The genes are TRBV11-3 and TRBJ2-7, with a possible D match to TRBD2 (6 bases). This CDR3 region has 14 residues. Germline V lookup: CDR1 SGHNT, CDR2 YENEEA. Trimming removed 3 bases from V and 4 bases from J, with 13 bases in between. As DNA, the CDR3 is TGTGCCAGCAGCTTCCCCCGGGGGAAGTACGAGCAGTACTTC. This translates into CASSFPRGKYEQYF. Full variable domain (rest looked up from reference TRBV11-3 and TRBJ2-7): EAGVVQSPRYKIIEKKQPVAFWCNPISGHNTLYWYLQNLGQGPELLIRYENEEAVDDSQLPKDRFSAERLKGVDSTLKIQPAELGDSAVYLCASSFPRGKYEQYFGPGTRLTVT.

This clone was found a few times. J is TRBJ2-1 and V is TRBV10-2, with 7 bases lining up with TRBD2. Germline V lookup: CDR1 WSHSY, CDR2 SAAADI. V shed 7 bases, J shed 3 bases, and the junction held 3 bases outside the gene matches. This CDR3 has 13 residues. The CDR3 here is CASTREFYNEQFF. The DNA for the CDR3 is TGCGCCAGCACGCGGGAGTTCTACAATGAGCAGTTCTTC.

Only a few counts were recorded for this clone. J is TRBJ2-7 and V is TRBV27; the D gene is possibly TRBD2 (5 bases). The CDR3 runs 15 residues. Trimming took 8 bases from V and 3 from J, leaving 20 bases between them. In germline, CDR1 is MNHEY, CDR2 SMNVEV (reference sequence). CDR3 amino acids: CASGEGSRPIYEQYF. CDR3 sequence (DNA): TGTGCCAGCGGTGAGGGCAGCCGACCGATCTACGAGCAGTACTTC.

This clone was counted a few times. V gene TRBV28 combines with J gene TRBJ2-4, with 7 nucleotides matching TRBD1. V lost 6 bases, J lost 1 base, and 9 bases stayed unmatched. Germline CDR1 and CDR2: MDHEN and SYDVKM. The CDR3 has 16 residues. The CDR3: CASRSDRAKAKNIQYF. The CDR3 region has the DNA TGTGCCAGCAGGAGCGACAGGGCCAAGGCCAAAAACATTCAGTACTTC.

This clone was seen at least ten times. The V gene is TRBV30, the J gene TRBJ2-2; 9 bases fit TRBD2. Germline V CDR1 and CDR2: GTSNPN, SVGIG (reference sequence). With V trimmed by 4 bases and J by 6 bases, 6 bases remained unmatched. CDR3 length equals 14 residues. In nucleotides, the CDR3 is TGTGCCTGGACAAGGACTAGCGAGTCCGGGGAGCTGTTTTTT. Translated: CAWTRTSESGELFF. Combining the CDR3 with reference TRBV30 and TRBJ2-2 gives the whole variable domain SQTIHQWPATLVQPVGSPLSLECTVEGTSNPNLYWYRQAAGRGLQLLFYSVGIGQISSEVPQNLSASRPQDRQFILSSKKLLLSDSGFYLCAWTRTSESGELFFGEGSRLTVL.

The CDR3 coding sequence is TGCAGCGTCCGCGGGGGCACTGACACTGAAGCTTTCTTT. Translation: CSVRGGTDTEAFF. V gene TRBV29-1 combines with J gene TRBJ1-1, with a tentative D call TRBD1 (6 bases). Trimming shortened V by 6 bases and J by 3 bases, and 14 bases separated the two germline ends. Germline V gene sequence: CDR1 SQVTM, CDR2 ANQGSEA. This CDR3 is built from 13 residues. Full variable domain (missing parts from reference TRBV29-1 and TRBJ1-1): SAVISQKPSRDICQRGTSLTIQCQVDSQVTMMFWYRQQPGQSLTLIATANQGSEATYESGFVIDKFPISRPNLTFSTLTVSNMSPEDSSIYLCSVRGGTDTEAFFGQGTRLTVV.

This clone turned up a few times. The rearrangement uses TRBV6-5 and TRBJ2-3; 11 bases match TRBD2. CDR3 size: 14 residues. V shed 7 bases, J shed 4 bases, and the junction held 4 bases outside the gene matches. The germline V gene encodes CDR1 MNHEY and CDR2 SVGAGI. CDR3 nucleotide sequence: TGTGCCAGCAAGCCGGGACTAGCGGCAGATACGCAGTATTTT. This encodes CASKPGLAADTQYF.